These T cell receptor beta chains were read from a single sample in a study of blood T cell repertoires in COVID-19. Method: immunoSEQ multiplex PCR; TCRdb's copy keeps in-frame clones and lacks some. The sample consists of about 180,000 clones, approximately 80% of them appearing once. Sequenced sample: PBMCs or T cells enriched from blood (not recorded which). Every receptor here comes from a man in his sixties who had been exposed to COVID-19. Both conserved end residues are part of each CDR3. The order of the fields is CDR3 protein, CDR3 DNA, V gene, D gene, J gene, clone size. The D gene is left open where the match is weak. Rows give clone size only sometimes, using once, few, many, or a class for an expanded clone.

CDR3aa: CASSERGSSYNEQFF
CDR3nt: TGCGCCAGCAGTGAAAGAGGGAGCTCCTACAATGAGCAGTTCTTC
v_gene: TRBV10-1
d_gene: -
j_gene: TRBJ2-1
abundance: -

CDR3aa: CASSLTGRDTLYGYTF
CDR3nt: TGTGCCAGCAGCTTAACGGGCCGGGACACCCTCTATGGCTACACCTTC
v_gene: TRBV7-9
d_gene: -
j_gene: TRBJ1-2
abundance: -

CDR3aa: CASSQRGEDSYEQYF
CDR3nt: TGTGCCAGCAGCCAGCGGGGGGAGGACTCCTACGAGCAGTACTTC
v_gene: TRBV4-2
d_gene: TRBD2
j_gene: TRBJ2-7
abundance: -

CDR3aa: CSASVQALLEQFF
CDR3nt: TGCAGTGCTAGTGTCCAGGCTCTGCTTGAACAGTTCTTC
v_gene: TRBV20-1
d_gene: -
j_gene: TRBJ2-1
abundance: -

CDR3aa: CASSGQGYANTGELFF
CDR3nt: TGTGCCAGCTCGGGACAGGGCTACGCGAACACCGGGGAGCTGTTTTTT
v_gene: TRBV18
d_gene: TRBD1
j_gene: TRBJ2-2
abundance: -

CDR3aa: CASSRQQLREPQHF
CDR3nt: TGTGCCAGCTCACGACAGCAGCTCCGGGAGCCCCAGCATTTT
v_gene: TRBV18
d_gene: -
j_gene: TRBJ1-5
abundance: -

CDR3aa: CASSNPTSGRSAEQFF
CDR3nt: TGTGCCAGCAGCAATCCGACTAGCGGGAGATCGGCTGAGCAGTTCTTC
v_gene: TRBV5-4
d_gene: TRBD2
j_gene: TRBJ2-1
abundance: -

CDR3aa: CAWTKTGVLTF
CDR3nt: TGTGCCTGGACTAAAACAGGGGTCCTGACTTTC
v_gene: TRBV30
d_gene: -
j_gene: TRBJ2-6
abundance: -

CDR3aa: CASSYSTSNTEAFF
CDR3nt: TGTGCCAGCAGTTACTCGACTAGTAACACTGAAGCTTTCTTT
v_gene: TRBV6-5
d_gene: -
j_gene: TRBJ1-1
abundance: -

CDR3aa: CASSVASGTHNEQFF
CDR3nt: TGTGCCAGCAGCGTAGCCAGCGGGACCCACAATGAGCAGTTCTTC
v_gene: TRBV9
d_gene: TRBD2
j_gene: TRBJ2-1
abundance: -

CDR3aa: CASSLVGQGAGEQYF
CDR3nt: TGTGCCAGCAGCTTGGTAGGACAGGGGGCTGGTGAGCAGTACTTC
v_gene: TRBV5-6
d_gene: TRBD1
j_gene: TRBJ2-7
abundance: -

CDR3aa: CASSRTGVNTGELFF
CDR3nt: TGTGCCAGTAGTAGGACGGGAGTAAATACCGGGGAGCTGTTTTTT
v_gene: TRBV19
d_gene: -
j_gene: TRBJ2-2
abundance: few

CDR3aa: CASTYTAGGDFSTDTQYF
CDR3nt: TGTGCCAGCACCTATACCGCAGGGGGAGATTTCAGCACAGATACGCAGTATTTT
v_gene: TRBV7-6
d_gene: TRBD1
j_gene: TRBJ2-3
abundance: -

CDR3aa: CASSPGTLGNTIYF
CDR3nt: TGCGCCAGCAGCCCCGGGACATTAGGAAACACCATATATTTT
v_gene: TRBV5-1
d_gene: -
j_gene: TRBJ1-3
abundance: once

CDR3aa: CASSRPGQGTFTEAFF
CDR3nt: TGTGCCAGCAGTCGTCCTGGACAGGGTACTTTCACTGAAGCTTTCTTT
v_gene: TRBV28
d_gene: TRBD1
j_gene: TRBJ1-1
abundance: -

CDR3aa: CSVGGRSYEQYF
CDR3nt: TGCAGCGTTGGTGGCAGGTCCTACGAGCAGTACTTC
v_gene: TRBV29-1
d_gene: -
j_gene: TRBJ2-7
abundance: few

CDR3aa: CASGPNTALTYEQYF
CDR3nt: TGTGCCAGCGGGCCGAATACGGCGCTCACCTACGAGCAGTACTTC
v_gene: TRBV27
d_gene: -
j_gene: TRBJ2-7
abundance: -

CDR3aa: CASSEAGSNQPQHF
CDR3nt: TGCGCCAGCAGTGAAGCAGGTAGCAATCAGCCCCAGCATTTT
v_gene: TRBV10-1
d_gene: -
j_gene: TRBJ1-5
abundance: once

CDR3aa: CASSPRGEGNQPQHF
CDR3nt: TGTGCCAGCTCCCCGCGGGGGGAGGGCAATCAGCCCCAGCATTTT
v_gene: TRBV18
d_gene: -
j_gene: TRBJ1-5
abundance: once

CDR3aa: CASSLGLAGGWETQYF
CDR3nt: TGCGCCAGCAGCTTGGGACTAGCGGGAGGATGGGAGACCCAGTACTTC
v_gene: TRBV5-1
d_gene: TRBD2
j_gene: TRBJ2-5
abundance: -

CDR3aa: CASSLTGDRTDTQYF
CDR3nt: TGTGCCAGCAGTTTGACCGGAGATAGGACAGATACGCAGTATTTT
v_gene: TRBV6-2/TRBV6-3
d_gene: -
j_gene: TRBJ2-3
abundance: once

CDR3aa: CASSPDRAARDTQYF
CDR3nt: TGTGCCAGCAGTCCGGACAGGGCAGCAAGAGATACGCAGTATTTT
v_gene: TRBV28
d_gene: TRBD1
j_gene: TRBJ2-3
abundance: -

CDR3aa: CASGLVLGQGARGKHGYTF
CDR3nt: TGTGCTAGTGGTTTGGTACTCGGGCAGGGGGCGCGCGGTAAACATGGCTACACCTTC
v_gene: TRBV12-5
d_gene: TRBD1
j_gene: TRBJ1-2
abundance: -

CDR3aa: CASSDLGLAGVYEQYF
CDR3nt: TGTGCCAGCAGTGACCTAGGACTAGCGGGAGTCTACGAGCAGTACTTC
v_gene: TRBV6-1
d_gene: TRBD2
j_gene: TRBJ2-7
abundance: -

CDR3aa: CASSSRQVSSYEQYF
CDR3nt: TGTGCCAGCAGTTCCCGCCAGGTGAGCTCCTACGAGCAGTACTTC
v_gene: TRBV27
d_gene: -
j_gene: TRBJ2-7
abundance: few

CDR3aa: CASSDTSENIQYF
CDR3nt: TGTGCCAGCAGTGACACTAGCGAAAACATTCAGTACTTC
v_gene: TRBV6-4
d_gene: TRBD2
j_gene: TRBJ2-4
abundance: -

CDR3aa: CASSTGLAGGFYEQYF
CDR3nt: TGCGCCAGCAGCACCGGACTAGCGGGAGGTTTCTACGAGCAGTACTTC
v_gene: TRBV4-3
d_gene: TRBD2
j_gene: TRBJ2-7
abundance: -

CDR3aa: CASSYSEFNYGYTF
CDR3nt: TGTGCCAGCAGTTACTCGGAGTTCAACTATGGCTACACCTTC
v_gene: TRBV6-6
d_gene: -
j_gene: TRBJ1-2
abundance: few

CDR3aa: CASSWGGGEGTGELFF
CDR3nt: TGTGCCAGCAGCTGGGGGGGCGGAGAGGGCACCGGGGAGCTGTTTTTT
v_gene: TRBV11-3
d_gene: -
j_gene: TRBJ2-2
abundance: -

CDR3aa: CASSLSRADTQYF
CDR3nt: TGTGCCAGCAGTTTAAGTAGAGCAGATACGCAGTATTTT
v_gene: TRBV28
d_gene: -
j_gene: TRBJ2-3
abundance: -

CDR3aa: CASSGISGRARGNEQFF
CDR3nt: TGTGCCAGCAGCGGTATTAGCGGGAGGGCCCGGGGCAATGAGCAGTTCTTC
v_gene: TRBV3-1/TRBV3-2
d_gene: TRBD2
j_gene: TRBJ2-1
abundance: -

CDR3aa: CASSPLSSSYEQYF
CDR3nt: TGTGCCAGCTCACCCCTCTCGAGCTCCTACGAGCAGTACTTC
v_gene: TRBV18
d_gene: -
j_gene: TRBJ2-7
abundance: -

CDR3aa: CASSLYIDGYTF
CDR3nt: TGTGCCAGCAGTTTATACATTGATGGCTACACCTTC
v_gene: TRBV27
d_gene: -
j_gene: TRBJ1-2
abundance: -

CDR3aa: CASSQGGGGTFSGNTIYF
CDR3nt: TGTGCCAGCAGCCAAGGGGGCGGGGGCACCTTCTCTGGAAACACCATATATTTT
v_gene: TRBV3-1/TRBV3-2
d_gene: -
j_gene: TRBJ1-3
abundance: -

CDR3aa: CASSWGPNGGRYGYTF
CDR3nt: TGTGCCAGCAGCTGGGGCCCCAATGGGGGCCGCTATGGCTACACCTTC
v_gene: TRBV7-6
d_gene: -
j_gene: TRBJ1-2
abundance: -

CDR3aa: CASSYDGRMDTEAFF
CDR3nt: TGTGCCAGCAGTTACGACGGGAGGATGGACACTGAAGCTTTCTTT
v_gene: TRBV6-5
d_gene: -
j_gene: TRBJ1-1
abundance: -

CDR3aa: CASSEGPRGETQYF
CDR3nt: TGTGCCAGCAGTGAGGGACCCAGGGGAGAGACCCAGTACTTC
v_gene: TRBV25-1
d_gene: -
j_gene: TRBJ2-5
abundance: -

CDR3aa: CASSRGQGVGEAFF
CDR3nt: TGTGCCAGCAGCCGGGGACAGGGAGTGGGTGAAGCTTTCTTT
v_gene: TRBV5-8
d_gene: TRBD1
j_gene: TRBJ1-1
abundance: -

CDR3aa: CASSSPTGLGGQPQHF
CDR3nt: TGTGCCAGCAGTTCCCCGACAGGATTGGGCGGGCAGCCCCAGCATTTT
v_gene: TRBV28
d_gene: -
j_gene: TRBJ1-5
abundance: -

CDR3aa: CASSQDYSSYEQYF
CDR3nt: TGTGCCAGCAGCCAAGATTATTCTTCCTACGAGCAGTACTTC
v_gene: TRBV3-1/TRBV3-2
d_gene: -
j_gene: TRBJ2-7
abundance: -

CDR3aa: CASRTTGSNQPQHF
CDR3nt: TGTGCCAGTAGGACCACAGGGAGCAATCAGCCCCAGCATTTT
v_gene: TRBV19
d_gene: -
j_gene: TRBJ1-5
abundance: -

CDR3aa: CATSDSGGSRSTIYF
CDR3nt: TGTGCCACCAGTGATTCAGGGGGGTCCCGAAGCACCATATATTTT
v_gene: TRBV24-1
d_gene: TRBD1
j_gene: TRBJ1-3
abundance: many